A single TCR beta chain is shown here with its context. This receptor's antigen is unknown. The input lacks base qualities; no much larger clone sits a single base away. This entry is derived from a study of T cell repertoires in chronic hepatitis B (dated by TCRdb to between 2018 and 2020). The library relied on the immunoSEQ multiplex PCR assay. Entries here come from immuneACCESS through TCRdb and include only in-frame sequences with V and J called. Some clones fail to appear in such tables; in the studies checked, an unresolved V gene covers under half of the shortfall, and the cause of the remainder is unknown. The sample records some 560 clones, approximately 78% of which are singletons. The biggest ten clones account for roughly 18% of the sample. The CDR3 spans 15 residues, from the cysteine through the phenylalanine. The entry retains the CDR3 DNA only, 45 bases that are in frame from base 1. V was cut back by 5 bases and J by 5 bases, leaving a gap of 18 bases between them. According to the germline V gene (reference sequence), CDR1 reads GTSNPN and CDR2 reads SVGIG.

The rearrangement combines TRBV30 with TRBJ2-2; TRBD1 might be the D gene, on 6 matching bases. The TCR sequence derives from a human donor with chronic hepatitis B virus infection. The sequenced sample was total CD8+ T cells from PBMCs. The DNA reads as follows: TGTGCCTGGGGCGCTGCTTACAGGGAAACCGGGGAGCTGTTTTTT. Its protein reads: CAWGAAYRETGELFF.